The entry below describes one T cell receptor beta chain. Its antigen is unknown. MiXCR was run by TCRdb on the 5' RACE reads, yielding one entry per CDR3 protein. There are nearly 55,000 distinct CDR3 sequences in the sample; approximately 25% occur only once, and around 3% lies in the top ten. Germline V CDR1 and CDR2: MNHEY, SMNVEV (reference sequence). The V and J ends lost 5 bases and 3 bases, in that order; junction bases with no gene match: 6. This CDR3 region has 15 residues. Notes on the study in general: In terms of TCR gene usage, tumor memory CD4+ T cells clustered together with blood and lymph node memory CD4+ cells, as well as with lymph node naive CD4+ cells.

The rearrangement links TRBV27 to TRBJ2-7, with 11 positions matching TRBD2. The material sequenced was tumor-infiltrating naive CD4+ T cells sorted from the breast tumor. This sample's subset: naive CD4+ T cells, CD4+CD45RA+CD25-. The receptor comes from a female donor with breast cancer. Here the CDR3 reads CASSPLAGGNYEQYF. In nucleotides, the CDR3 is TGTGCCAGCAGTCCATTAGCGGGAGGGAACTACGAGCAGTACTTC.